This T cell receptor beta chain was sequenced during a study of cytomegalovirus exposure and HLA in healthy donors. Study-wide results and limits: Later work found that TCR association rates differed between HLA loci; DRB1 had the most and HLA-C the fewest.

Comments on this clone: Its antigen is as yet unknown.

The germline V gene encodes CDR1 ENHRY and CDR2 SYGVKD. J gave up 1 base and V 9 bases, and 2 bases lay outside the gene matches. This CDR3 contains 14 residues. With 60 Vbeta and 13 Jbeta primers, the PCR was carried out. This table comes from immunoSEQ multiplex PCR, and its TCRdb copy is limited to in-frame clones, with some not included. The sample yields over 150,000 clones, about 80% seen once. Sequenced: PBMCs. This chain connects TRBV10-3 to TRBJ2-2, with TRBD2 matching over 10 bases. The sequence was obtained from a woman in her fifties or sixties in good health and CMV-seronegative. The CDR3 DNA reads TGTGCCATTGCTAGCGGGGGGAACACCGGGGAGCTGTTTTTT. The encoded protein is CAIASGGNTGELFF.